Below are 4 T cell receptor beta chains sequenced from a single sample in a study of shared clonotypes between healthy human individuals. Only in-frame clones appear in the TCRdb table, and some are missing; sequencing was by immunoSEQ multiplex PCR. The profile shows 1,400,000 or so clones, around 98.5% of them singletons. The sample taken for sequencing was naive CD4+ T cells sorted from blood. Subset here: CD45RA+ positively selected. These receptors were taken from a young man in good health.

The V and J genes are TRBV30 and TRBJ2-7, with 12 bases aligning to TRBD2. The CDR3 has 16 amino acids. CDR1 GTSNPN and CDR2 SVGIG come from the germline V gene (reference sequence). The junction had 8 bases not matched to a gene; V was cut back by 3 bases and J by 2 bases. The CDR3 bases are TGTGCCTGGAGGGGAATGGGACTAGCGGGTCCCTACGAGCAGTACTTC. Amino acid sequence: CAWRGMGLAGPYEQYF. Full variable domain (missing parts from reference TRBV30 and TRBJ2-7): SQTIHQWPATLVQPVGSPLSLECTVEGTSNPNLYWYRQAAGRGLQLLFYSVGIGQISSEVPQNLSASRPQDRQFILSSKKLLLSDSGFYLCAWRGMGLAGPYEQYFGPGTRLTVT.

As concerns this clone: In the same sample, other DNA sequences code for this CDR3. This chain joins TRBV4-3 and TRBJ2-7, with unresolved D. This CDR3 comprises 14 residues. The V gene lost 0 bases and the J gene lost 1 base, with 7 bases spanning the gap. From germline, CDR1 is LGHNA and CDR2 YSLEER. The CDR3: CASSQEARSYEQYF. The CDR3 DNA is TGCGCCAGCAGCCAAGAGGCCCGGTCCTACGAGCAGTACTTC.

This chain uses TRBV15 with TRBJ1-1; maybe TRBD1 (5 bases). The CDR3 is 20 amino acids. The germline CDR1 and CDR2 sequences are LNHNV and YYDKDF (reference sequence). With 5 bases removed from V and 3 bases from J, the gap between germline ends came to 31 bases. CDR3 bases: TGTGCCACCAGCTCCAGGGTGTGGGGTATCCCCCCGGGGCCCGACACTGAAGCTTTCTTT. Encoded protein: CATSSRVWGIPPGPDTEAFF.

Concerning this clone itself: The sample holds other DNA sequences that translate to the same CDR3. This chain joins TRBV29-1 and TRBJ2-7; no clear D gene. Germline loops: CDR1 SQVTM, CDR2 ANQGSEA. The CDR3 spans 11 residues. V lost 4 bases, J lost 2 bases, and 6 bases lay in between. As DNA, the CDR3 is TGCAGCGTTGGTCGGACCTACGAGCAGTACTTC. Protein: CSVGRTYEQYF.